This T cell receptor (beta chain) is drawn from a study of blood T cell repertoires in COVID-19. About the study: The United States, Italy and Spain provided the acute and convalescent COVID-19 samples.

Authors' processing steps: Scientists estimated how many nucleated cells there were by amplifying reference gene primers. Assay used: immunoSEQ multiplex PCR; TCRdb lists only in-frame clones, some missing. V and J calls and clone size are as listed in that table; D and trimming were resolved from the DNA. The sample yields approximately 350,000 clones, roughly 90% seen once. V dropped 2 bases and J dropped 7 bases, with 20 bases sitting between them. The CDR3 is 16 residues long. The V gene's germline CDR1 is ENHRY and CDR2 SYGVKD. The chain is built from TRBV10-3 and TRBJ1-2; maybe TRBD1 (6 bases). This TCR was recovered from a man between 40 and 49 years old with acute or convalescent COVID-19. The sample taken for sequencing was peripheral blood. CDR3 sequence reads: CAISEPDHGQGSGYTF. The CDR3 DNA is TGTGCCATCAGTGAGCCAGACCACGGGCAGGGGAGTGGCTACACCTTC.